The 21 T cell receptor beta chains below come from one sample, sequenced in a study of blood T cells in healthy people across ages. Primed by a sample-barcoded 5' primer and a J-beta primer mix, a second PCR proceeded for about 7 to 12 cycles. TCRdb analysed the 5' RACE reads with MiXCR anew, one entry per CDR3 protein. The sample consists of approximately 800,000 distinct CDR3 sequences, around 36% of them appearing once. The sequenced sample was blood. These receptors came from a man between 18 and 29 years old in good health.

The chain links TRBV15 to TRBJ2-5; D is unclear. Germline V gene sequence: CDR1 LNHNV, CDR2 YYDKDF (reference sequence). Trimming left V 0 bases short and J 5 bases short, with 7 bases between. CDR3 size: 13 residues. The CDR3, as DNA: TGTGCCACCAGCAGAGACTTCCGGGAGACCCAGTACTTC. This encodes CATSRDFRETQYF.

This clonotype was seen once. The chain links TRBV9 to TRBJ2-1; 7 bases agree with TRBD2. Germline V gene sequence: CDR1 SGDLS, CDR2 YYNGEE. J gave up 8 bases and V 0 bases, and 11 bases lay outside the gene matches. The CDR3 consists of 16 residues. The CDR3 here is CASSVAGAGVLDEQFF. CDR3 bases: TGTGCCAGCAGCGTAGCTGGGGCGGGAGTGTTGGATGAGCAGTTCTTC. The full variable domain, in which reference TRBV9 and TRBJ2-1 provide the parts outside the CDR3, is DSGVTQTPKHLITATGQRVTLRCSPRSGDLSVYWYQQSLDQGLQFLIQYYNGEERAKGNILERFSAQQFPDLHSELNLSSLELGDSALYFCASSVAGAGVLDEQFFGPGTRLTVL.

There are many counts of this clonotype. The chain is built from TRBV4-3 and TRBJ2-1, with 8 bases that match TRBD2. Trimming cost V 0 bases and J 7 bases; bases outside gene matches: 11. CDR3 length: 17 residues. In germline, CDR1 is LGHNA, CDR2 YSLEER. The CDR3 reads CASSQDILPGLGNEQFF. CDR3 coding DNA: TGCGCCAGCAGCCAAGACATCTTACCGGGACTAGGTAATGAGCAGTTCTTC.

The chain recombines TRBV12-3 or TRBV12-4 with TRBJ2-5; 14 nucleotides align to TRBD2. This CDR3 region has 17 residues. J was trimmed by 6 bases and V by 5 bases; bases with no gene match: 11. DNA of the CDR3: TGTGCCAGCAGTGGGACTAGCGGGGGCCCCCGCGGCCAGACCCAGTACTTC. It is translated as CASSGTSGGPRGQTQYF.

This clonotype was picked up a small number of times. DNA of the CDR3: TGCGCCAGCAGCCAACGAGATAATGCGTGGCGGATGAACACTGAAGCTTTCTTT. This sequence encodes CASSQRDNAWRMNTEAFF. The rearrangement joins TRBV4-1 to TRBJ1-1; D is ambiguous. Looked up from germline, CDR1 is MGHRA and CDR2 is YSYEKL. V was trimmed by 2 bases and J by 0 bases, leaving 19 bases between them. This CDR3 is built from 18 residues.

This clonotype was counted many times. As DNA, the CDR3 is TGCAGTGCTAGAAGCCCAGGGCAAGAGACCCAGTACTTC. It is translated as CSARSPGQETQYF. This rearrangement joins TRBV20-1 to TRBJ2-5; D is perhaps TRBD1 (5 bases). CDR1 and CDR2 from the germline V gene are DFQATT and SNEGSKA (reference sequence). This CDR3 contains 13 residues. V was clipped by 2 bases and J by 2 bases, with 9 bases between them.

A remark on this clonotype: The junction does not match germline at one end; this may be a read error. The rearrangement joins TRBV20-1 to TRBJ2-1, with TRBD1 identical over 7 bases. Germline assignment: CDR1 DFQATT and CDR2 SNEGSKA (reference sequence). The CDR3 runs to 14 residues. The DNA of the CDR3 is TGCAGTGCTGTGGACAGGAGCTCCTACAATGGGCAGTTCTTC. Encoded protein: CSAVDRSSYNGQFF.

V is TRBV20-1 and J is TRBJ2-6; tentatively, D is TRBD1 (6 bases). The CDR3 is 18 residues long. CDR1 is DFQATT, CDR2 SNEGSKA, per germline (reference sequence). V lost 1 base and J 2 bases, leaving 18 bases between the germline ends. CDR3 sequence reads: CSARVPGHASTGANVLTF. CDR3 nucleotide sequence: TGCAGTGCTAGAGTCCCGGGACACGCAAGTACTGGGGCCAACGTCCTGACTTTC.

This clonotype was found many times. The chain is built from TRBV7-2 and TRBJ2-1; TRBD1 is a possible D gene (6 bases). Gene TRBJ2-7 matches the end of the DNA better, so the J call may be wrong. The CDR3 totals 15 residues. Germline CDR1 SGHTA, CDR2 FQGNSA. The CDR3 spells CASSTTGQAYNEQYF. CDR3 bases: TGTGCCAGCAGCACCACGGGACAAGCCTACAATGAGCAGTACTTC.

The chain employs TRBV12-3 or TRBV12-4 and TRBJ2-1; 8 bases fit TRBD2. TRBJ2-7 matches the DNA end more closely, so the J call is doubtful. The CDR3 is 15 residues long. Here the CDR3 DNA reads TGTGCCAGCAGCGATGGACTAGCTGGAAGAAATGAGCAGTACTTC. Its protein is CASSDGLAGRNEQYF.

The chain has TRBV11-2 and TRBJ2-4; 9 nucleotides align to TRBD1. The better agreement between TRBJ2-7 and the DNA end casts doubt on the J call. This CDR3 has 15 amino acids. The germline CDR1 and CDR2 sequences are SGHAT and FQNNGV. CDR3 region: CASSPTTGQGYEQYF. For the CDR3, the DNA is TGTGCCAGCAGCCCGACTACGGGACAGGGTTACGAGCAGTACTTC.

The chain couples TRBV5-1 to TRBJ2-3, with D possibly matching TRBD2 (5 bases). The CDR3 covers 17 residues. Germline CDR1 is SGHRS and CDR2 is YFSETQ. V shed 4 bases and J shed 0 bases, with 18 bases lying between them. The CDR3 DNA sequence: TGCGCCAGCAGCGACCAACTGACCCGGACTAGCACAGATACGCAGTATTTT. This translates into CASSDQLTRTSTDTQYF.

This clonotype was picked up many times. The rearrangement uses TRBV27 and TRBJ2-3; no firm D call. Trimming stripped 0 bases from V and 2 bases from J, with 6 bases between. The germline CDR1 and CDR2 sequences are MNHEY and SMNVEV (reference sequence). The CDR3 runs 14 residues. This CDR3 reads CASSLSVPTDTQYF. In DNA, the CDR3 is TGTGCCAGCAGTTTATCGGTCCCCACAGATACGCAGTATTTT.

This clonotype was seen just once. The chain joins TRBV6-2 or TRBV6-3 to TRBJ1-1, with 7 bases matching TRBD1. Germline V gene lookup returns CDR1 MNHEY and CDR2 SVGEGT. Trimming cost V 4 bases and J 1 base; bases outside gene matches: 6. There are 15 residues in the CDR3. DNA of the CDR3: TGTGCCAGCAGTTCCCGACAGGGTCGGAACACTGAAGCTTTCTTT. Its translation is CASSSRQGRNTEAFF.

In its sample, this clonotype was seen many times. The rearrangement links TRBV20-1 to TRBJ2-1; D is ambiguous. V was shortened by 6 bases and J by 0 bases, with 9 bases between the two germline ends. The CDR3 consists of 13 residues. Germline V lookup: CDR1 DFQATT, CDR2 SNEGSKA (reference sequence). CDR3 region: CSAGPPSYNEQFF. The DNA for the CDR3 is TGCAGTGCCGGGCCTCCCTCCTACAATGAGCAGTTCTTC.

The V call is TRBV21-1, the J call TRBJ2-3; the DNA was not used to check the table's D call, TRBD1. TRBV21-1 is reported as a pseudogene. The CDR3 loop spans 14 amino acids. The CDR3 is CASGPGTRADTQYF. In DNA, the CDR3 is TGTGCCAGCGGACCGGGAACGAGGGCAGATACGCAGTATTTT.

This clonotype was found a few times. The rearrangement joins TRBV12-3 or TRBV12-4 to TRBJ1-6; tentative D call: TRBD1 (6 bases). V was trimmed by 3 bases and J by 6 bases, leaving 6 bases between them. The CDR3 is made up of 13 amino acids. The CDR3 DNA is TGTGCCAGCAGTTTGGGGGCTAATTCACCCCTCCACTTT. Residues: CASSLGANSPLHF.

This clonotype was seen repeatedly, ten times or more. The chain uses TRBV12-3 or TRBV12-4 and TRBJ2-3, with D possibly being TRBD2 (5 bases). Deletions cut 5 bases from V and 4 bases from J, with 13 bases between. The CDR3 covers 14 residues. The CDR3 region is CASSLSARADTQYF. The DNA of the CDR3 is TGTGCCAGCAGTCTCTCCGCGAGGGCAGATACGCAGTATTTT.

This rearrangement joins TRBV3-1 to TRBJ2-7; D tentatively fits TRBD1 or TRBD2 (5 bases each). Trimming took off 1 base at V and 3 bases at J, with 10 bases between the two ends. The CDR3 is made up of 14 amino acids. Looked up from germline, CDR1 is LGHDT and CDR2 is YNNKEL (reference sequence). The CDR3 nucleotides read TGTGCCAGCAGCCAAGTAGGGGAGATCTACGAGCAGTACTTC. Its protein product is CASSQVGEIYEQYF.

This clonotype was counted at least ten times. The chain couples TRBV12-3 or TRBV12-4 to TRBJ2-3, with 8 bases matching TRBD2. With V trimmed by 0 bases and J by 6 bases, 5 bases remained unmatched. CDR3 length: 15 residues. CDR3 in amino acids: CASSLANGGADTQYF. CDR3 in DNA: TGTGCCAGCAGTTTAGCGAACGGGGGGGCGGATACGCAGTATTTT.

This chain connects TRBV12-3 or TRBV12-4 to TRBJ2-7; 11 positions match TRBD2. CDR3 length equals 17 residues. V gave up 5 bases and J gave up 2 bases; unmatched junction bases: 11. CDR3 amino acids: CASSLRLAGRATYEQYF. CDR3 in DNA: TGTGCCAGCAGTCTCCGACTAGCGGGGAGGGCTACCTACGAGCAGTACTTC.